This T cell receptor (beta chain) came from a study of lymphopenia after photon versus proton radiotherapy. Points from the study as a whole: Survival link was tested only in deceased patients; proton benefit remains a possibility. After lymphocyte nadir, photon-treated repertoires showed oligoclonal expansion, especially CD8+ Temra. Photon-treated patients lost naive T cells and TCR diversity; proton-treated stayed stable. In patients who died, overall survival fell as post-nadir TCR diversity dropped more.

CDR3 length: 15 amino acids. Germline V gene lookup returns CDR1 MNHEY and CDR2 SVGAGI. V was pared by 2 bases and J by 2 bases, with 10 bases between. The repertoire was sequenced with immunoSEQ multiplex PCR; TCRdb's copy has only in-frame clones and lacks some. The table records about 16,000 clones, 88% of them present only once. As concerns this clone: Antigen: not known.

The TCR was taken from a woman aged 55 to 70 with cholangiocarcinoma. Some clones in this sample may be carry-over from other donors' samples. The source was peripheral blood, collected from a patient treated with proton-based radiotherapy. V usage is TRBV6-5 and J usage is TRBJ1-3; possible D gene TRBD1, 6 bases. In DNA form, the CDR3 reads TGTGCCAGCAGTTACGGGCAGGGGCCTGGAAACACCATATATTTT. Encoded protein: CASSYGQGPGNTIYF.